This T cell receptor (beta chain) emerged from a study of blood T cell repertoires in COVID-19. The V end was cut by 1 base, the J end by 3 bases, with 10 bases between. Germline V gives CDR1 SGHTA, CDR2 FQGNSA. This CDR3 is built from 16 residues. Sequenced by immunoSEQ multiplex PCR; TCRdb stores in-frame clones only, minus some. The sample gives under 250,000 clones, roughly 80% of which show up once; approximately 3.5% is in the top ten. This TCR was recovered from a woman between 18 and 30 years old with acute or convalescent COVID-19. This chain links TRBV7-2 with TRBJ1-6; D is possibly TRBD1 (5 bases). Material: peripheral blood. For the CDR3, the DNA is TGTGCCAGCAGCTTAGGACAGATTGGCTATAATTCACCCCTCCACTTT. Protein sequence: CASSLGQIGYNSPLHF.